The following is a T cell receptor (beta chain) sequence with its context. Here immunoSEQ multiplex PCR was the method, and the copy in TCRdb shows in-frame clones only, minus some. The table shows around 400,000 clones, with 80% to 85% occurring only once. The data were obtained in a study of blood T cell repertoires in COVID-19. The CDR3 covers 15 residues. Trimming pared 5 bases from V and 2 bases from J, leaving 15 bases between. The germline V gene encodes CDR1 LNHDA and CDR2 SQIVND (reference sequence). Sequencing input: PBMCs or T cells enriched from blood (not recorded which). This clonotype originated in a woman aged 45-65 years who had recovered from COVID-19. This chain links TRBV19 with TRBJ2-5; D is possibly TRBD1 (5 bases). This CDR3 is CASSLRQSVQETQYF. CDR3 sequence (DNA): TGTGCCAGTAGTCTCAGACAGTCCGTACAAGAGACCCAGTACTTC.